The clone carrying this TCR beta chain was seen repeatedly, ten times or more. The CDR3 runs to 15 residues. The germline V gene encodes CDR1 MDHEN and CDR2 SYDVKM. V was clipped by 5 bases and J by 3 bases, with 17 bases between them. This sample was taken from a study of early T cells in non-severe SARS-CoV-2 infection. MiXCR, run by TCRdb on the 5' RACE reads, gives a single entry per CDR3 protein. The table shows approximately 56,000 distinct CDR3 sequences, with roughly 9.2% occurring only once. This receptor was identified in an adult who was a healthcare worker with PCR-confirmed SARS-CoV-2 infection or an uninfected control (not recorded which). The sequenced material came from whole blood. V gene TRBV28 combines with J gene TRBJ2-7; D gene ambiguous. The CDR3 loop is CASSPPDGSYYEQYF. The CDR3 bases are TGTGCCAGCAGTCCGCCGGACGGGTCTTACTACGAGCAGTACTTC.